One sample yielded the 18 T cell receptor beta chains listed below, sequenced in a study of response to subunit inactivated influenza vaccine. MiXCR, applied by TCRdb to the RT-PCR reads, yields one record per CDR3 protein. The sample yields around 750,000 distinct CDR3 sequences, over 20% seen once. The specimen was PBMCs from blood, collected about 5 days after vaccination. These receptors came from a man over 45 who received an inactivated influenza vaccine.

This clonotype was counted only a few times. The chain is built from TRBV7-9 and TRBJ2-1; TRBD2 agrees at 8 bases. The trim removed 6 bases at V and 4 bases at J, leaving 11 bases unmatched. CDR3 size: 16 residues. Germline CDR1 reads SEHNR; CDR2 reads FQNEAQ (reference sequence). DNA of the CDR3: TGTGCCAGCAGTATACCGGGGGGGCCAAGATACAATGAGCAGTTCTTC. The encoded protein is CASSIPGGPRYNEQFF.

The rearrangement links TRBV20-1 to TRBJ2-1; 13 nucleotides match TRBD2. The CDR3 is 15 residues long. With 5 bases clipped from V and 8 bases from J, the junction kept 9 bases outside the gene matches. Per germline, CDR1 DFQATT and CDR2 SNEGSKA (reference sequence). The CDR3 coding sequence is TGCAGTGCTGCTGGGACTAGCGGGGTCGTGGATGAGCAGTTCTTC. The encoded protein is CSAAGTSGVVDEQFF.

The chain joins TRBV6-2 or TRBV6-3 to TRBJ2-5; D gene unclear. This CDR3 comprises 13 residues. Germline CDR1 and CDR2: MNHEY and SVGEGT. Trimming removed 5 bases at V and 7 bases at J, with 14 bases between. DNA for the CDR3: TGTGCCAGCAGTACACCTCTTCCTGGGACCCAGTACTTC. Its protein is CASSTPLPGTQYF.

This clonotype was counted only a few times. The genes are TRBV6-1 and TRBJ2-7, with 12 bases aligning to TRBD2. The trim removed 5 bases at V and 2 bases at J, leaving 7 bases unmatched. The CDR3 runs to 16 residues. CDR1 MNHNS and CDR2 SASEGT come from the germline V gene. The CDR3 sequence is CASSPSSGGATYEQYF. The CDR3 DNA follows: TGTGCCAGCAGTCCCTCTAGCGGGGGGGCCACCTACGAGCAGTACTTC.

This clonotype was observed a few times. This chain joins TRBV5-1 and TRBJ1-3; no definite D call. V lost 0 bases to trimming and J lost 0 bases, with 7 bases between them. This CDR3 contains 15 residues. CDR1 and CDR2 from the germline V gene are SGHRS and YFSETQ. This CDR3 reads CASSLASFSGNTIYF. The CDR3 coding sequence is TGCGCCAGCAGCTTGGCGAGCTTCTCTGGAAACACCATATATTTT. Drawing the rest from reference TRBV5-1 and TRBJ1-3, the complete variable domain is KAGVTQTPRYLIKTRGQQVTLSCSPISGHRSVSWYQQTPGQGLQFLFEYFSETQRNKGNFPGRFSGRQFSNSRSEMNVSTLELGDSALYLCASSLASFSGNTIYFGEGSWLTVV.

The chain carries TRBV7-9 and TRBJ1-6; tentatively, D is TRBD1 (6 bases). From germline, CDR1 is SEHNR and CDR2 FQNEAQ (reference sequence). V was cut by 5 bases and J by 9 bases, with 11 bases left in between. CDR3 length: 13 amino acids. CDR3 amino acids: CASSTYRASPLHF. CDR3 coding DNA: TGTGCCAGCAGCACCTACAGGGCTTCACCCCTCCACTTT.

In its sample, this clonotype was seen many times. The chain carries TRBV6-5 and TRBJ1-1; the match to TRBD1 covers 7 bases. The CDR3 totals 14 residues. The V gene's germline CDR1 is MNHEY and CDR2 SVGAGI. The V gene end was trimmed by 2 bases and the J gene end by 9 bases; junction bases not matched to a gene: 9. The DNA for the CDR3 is TGTGCCAGCAGTTACCCCGGGACAGAAATACAAGCTTTCTTT. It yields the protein CASSYPGTEIQAFF.

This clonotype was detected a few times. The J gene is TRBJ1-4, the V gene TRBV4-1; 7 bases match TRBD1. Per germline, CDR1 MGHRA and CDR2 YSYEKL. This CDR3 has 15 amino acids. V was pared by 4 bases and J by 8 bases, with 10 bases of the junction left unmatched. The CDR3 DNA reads TGCGCCAGCAGCCGAAGTGACAGGGCGCTGGAAAAACTGTTTTTT. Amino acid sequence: CASSRSDRALEKLFF.

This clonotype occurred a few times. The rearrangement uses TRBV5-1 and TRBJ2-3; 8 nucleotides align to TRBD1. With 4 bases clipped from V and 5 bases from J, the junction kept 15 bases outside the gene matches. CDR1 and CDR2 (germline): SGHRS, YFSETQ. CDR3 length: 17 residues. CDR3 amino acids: CASSRGETGDLGDTQYF. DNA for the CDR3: TGCGCCAGCAGCAGAGGGGAGACAGGGGACTTGGGAGATACGCAGTATTTT.

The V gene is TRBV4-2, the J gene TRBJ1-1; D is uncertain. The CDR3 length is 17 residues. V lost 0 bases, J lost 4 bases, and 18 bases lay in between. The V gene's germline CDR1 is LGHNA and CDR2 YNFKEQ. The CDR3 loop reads CASSQDPSRRESTEAFF. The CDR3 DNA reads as TGTGCCAGCAGCCAAGATCCGTCCAGGAGAGAGAGCACTGAAGCTTTCTTT.

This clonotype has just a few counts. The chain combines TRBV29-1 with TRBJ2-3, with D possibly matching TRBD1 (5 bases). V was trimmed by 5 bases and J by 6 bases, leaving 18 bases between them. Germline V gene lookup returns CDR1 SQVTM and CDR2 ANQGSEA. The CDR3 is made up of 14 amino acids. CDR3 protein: CSVLQGTPRDTQYF. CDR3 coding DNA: TGCAGCGTTCTGCAGGGTACCCCACGGGATACGCAGTATTTT.

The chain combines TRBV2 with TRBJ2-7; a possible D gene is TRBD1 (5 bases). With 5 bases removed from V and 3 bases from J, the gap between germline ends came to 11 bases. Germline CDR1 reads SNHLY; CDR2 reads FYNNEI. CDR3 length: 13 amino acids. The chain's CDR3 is CASSKGLYYEQYF. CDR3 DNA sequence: TGTGCCAGCAGTAAGGGGCTATACTACGAGCAGTACTTC.

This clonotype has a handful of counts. CDR3: CSARDLTAYEQYF. The CDR3 coding sequence is TGCAGTGCTAGAGATTTGACAGCCTACGAGCAGTACTTC. The chain couples TRBV20-1 to TRBJ2-7, with D possibly matching TRBD1 (5 bases). This CDR3 is built from 13 residues. Per the germline V gene, CDR1 is DFQATT and CDR2 is SNEGSKA (reference sequence). The V end lost 0 bases, the J end lost 2 bases, and 8 bases lay between the germline ends.

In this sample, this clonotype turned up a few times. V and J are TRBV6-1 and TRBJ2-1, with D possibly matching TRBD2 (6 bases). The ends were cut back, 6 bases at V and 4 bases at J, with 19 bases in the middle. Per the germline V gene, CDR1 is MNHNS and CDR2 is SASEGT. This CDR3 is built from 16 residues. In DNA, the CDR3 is TGTGCCAGCAGAAATACACCGGGAGAAACATACAATGAGCAGTTCTTC. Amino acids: CASRNTPGETYNEQFF.

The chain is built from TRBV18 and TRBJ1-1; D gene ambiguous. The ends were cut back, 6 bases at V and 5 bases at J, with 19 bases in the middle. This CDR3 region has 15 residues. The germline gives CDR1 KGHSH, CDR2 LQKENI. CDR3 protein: CASSTGLREGTEAFF. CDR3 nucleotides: TGTGCCAGCTCCACCGGGTTAAGGGAAGGGACTGAAGCTTTCTTT.

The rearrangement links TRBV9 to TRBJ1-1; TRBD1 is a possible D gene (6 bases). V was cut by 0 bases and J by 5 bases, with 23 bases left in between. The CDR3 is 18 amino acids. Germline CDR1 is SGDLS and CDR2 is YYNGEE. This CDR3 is CASSVATTGILGSTEAFF. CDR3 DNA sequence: TGTGCCAGCAGCGTAGCCACCACAGGGATCCTAGGGTCTACTGAAGCTTTCTTT. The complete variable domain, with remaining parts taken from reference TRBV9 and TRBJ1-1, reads DSGVTQTPKHLITATGQRVTLRCSPRSGDLSVYWYQQSLDQGLQFLIQYYNGEERAKGNILERFSAQQFPDLHSELNLSSLELGDSALYFCASSVATTGILGSTEAFFGQGTRLTVV.

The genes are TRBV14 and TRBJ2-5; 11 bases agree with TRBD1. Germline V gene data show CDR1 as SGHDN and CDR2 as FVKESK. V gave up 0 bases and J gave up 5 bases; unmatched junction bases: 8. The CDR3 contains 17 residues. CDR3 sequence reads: CASSQEPAGTGGETQYF. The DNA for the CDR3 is TGTGCCAGCAGCCAAGAACCCGCCGGGACAGGGGGTGAGACCCAGTACTTC.

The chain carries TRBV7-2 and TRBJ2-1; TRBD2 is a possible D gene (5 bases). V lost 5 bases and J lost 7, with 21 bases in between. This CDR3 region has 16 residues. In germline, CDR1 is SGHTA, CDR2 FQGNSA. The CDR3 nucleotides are TGTGCCAGCAGCGTCAGTTGGCGGGTTTCCGGAAATGAGCAGTTCTTC. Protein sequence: CASSVSWRVSGNEQFF.